This TCR beta chain was obtained from a study of T cell responses to AZD1222 COVID-19 vaccine. Study conclusions and caveats: No day 14 peak samples; only post-peak repertoires were characterized.

V was pared by 0 bases and J by 6 bases, with 2 bases between. Germline CDR1 is MNHEY and CDR2 is SVGEGT. This CDR3 is built from 11 residues. Here immunoSEQ multiplex PCR was the method, and the copy in TCRdb shows in-frame clones only, minus some. In the table there are tens of thousands of clones, approximately 91% of which are singletons. In the case of this clone: Its antigen is not known.

The material was peripheral blood, obtained on day 0 of AZD1222 vaccination. This TCR came from an adult in good health. The chain has TRBV6-2 or TRBV6-3 and TRBJ2-5, with unresolved D. CDR3 sequence (DNA): TGTGCCAGCAGTTACTCTCAGACCCAGTACTTC. It translates to CASSYSQTQYF.